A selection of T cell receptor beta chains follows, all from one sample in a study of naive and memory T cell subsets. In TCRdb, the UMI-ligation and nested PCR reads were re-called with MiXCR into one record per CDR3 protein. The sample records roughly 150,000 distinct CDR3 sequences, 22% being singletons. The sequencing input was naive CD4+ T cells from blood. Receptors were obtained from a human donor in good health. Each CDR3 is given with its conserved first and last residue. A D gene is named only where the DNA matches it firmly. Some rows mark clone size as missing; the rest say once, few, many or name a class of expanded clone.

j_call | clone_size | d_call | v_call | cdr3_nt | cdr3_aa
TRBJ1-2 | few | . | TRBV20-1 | TGCAGTGCCAACCAGGACTATGGCTACACCTTC | CSANQDYGYTF
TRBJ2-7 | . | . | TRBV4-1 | TGCGCCAGCAGCCAAATTCTCGGGAGCGGCTCCTACGAGCAGTACTTC | CASSQILGSGSYEQYF
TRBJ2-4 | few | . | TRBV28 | TGTGCCAGCAGTACGCCCCGGGAGGCCAAAAACATTCAGTACTTC | CASSTPREAKNIQYF
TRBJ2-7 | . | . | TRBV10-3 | TGTGCCATCAGTGAGTCGAGCAAGTACTACGAGCAGTACTTC | CAISESSKYYEQYF
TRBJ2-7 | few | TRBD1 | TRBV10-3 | TGTGCCATCAGTGAAGTGACAGGGGGTTCCTACGAGCAGTACTTC | CAISEVTGGSYEQYF
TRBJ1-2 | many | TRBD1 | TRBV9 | TGTGCCAGCAGCGTAGGGACAGGCCATGGCTACACCTTC | CASSVGTGHGYTF
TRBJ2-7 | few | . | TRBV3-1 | TGTGCCAGCAGCCCTCGGCCCCGAGGGGACTACGAGCAGTACTTC | CASSPRPRGDYEQYF
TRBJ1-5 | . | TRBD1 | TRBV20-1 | TGCAGTGCAGTTGCACGCAGGGGGTCTGGCAATCAGCCCCAGCATTTT | CSAVARRGSGNQPQHF
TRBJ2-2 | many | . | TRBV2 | TGTGCCAGCAGTGAATGGGTCAGCGGGGAGCTGTTTTTT | CASSEWVSGELFF
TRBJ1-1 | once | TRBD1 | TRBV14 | TGTGCCACCTCAAGGGTCGGGACAGGGCACATGAACACTGAAGCTTTCTTT | CATSRVGTGHMNTEAFF
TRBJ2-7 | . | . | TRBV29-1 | TGCAGCGTTGAGGACACCGGCTACGAGCAGTACTTC | CSVEDTGYEQYF
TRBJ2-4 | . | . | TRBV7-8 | TGTGCCAGCACACACAGTGGGGGGTTAGCCAAAAACATTCAGTACTTC | CASTHSGGLAKNIQYF
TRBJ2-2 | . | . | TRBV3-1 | TGTGCCAGCAGCCCCCAGGGGGGACTGAACACCGGGGAGCTGTTTTTT | CASSPQGGLNTGELFF
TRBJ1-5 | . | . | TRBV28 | TGTGCCAGCAGCCCAATAAATCAGCCCCAGCATTTT | CASSPINQPQHF
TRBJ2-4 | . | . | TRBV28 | TGTGCCAGCAGTTCTGGAGTCACCGTCGCCAAAAAGATTCAGTACTTT | CASSSGVTVAKKIQYF
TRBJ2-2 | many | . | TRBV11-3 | TGTGCCAGCAGCTCGCCCCAAGTTGGGACACCTAACACCGGGGAGCTGTTTTTT | CASSSPQVGTPNTGELFF
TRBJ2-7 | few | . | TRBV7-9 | TGTGCCAGCAGTTACAGGTCCATCTCCTACGAGCAGTACTTC | CASSYRSISYEQYF
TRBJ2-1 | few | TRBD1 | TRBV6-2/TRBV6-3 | TGTGCCAGCACCCTGACAGGGAGCTCCTACAATGAGCAGTTCTTC | CASTLTGSSYNEQFF
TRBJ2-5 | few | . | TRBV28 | TGTGCCAGCAGTTCACATAAGGGGCAGGAGACCCAGTACTTC | CASSSHKGQETQYF
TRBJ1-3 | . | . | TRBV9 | TGTGCCAGCAGCGTCTCCTCTGGAAACACCATATATTTT | CASSVSSGNTIYF
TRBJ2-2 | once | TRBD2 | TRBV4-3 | TGCGCCAGCAGCCAAGACCGGGGGCGGACTAGCGGGAGATCTAGAGCCGGGGAGCTGTTTTTT | CASSQDRGRTSGRSRAGELFF
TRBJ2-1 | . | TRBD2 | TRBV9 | TGTGCCAGCAGCGTCGGACTAGCGGGAGCCATCGACAATGAGCAGTTCTTC | CASSVGLAGAIDNEQFF
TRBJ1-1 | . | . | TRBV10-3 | TGTGCCATCAGTGAGACGACAGGGAACACTGAAGCTTTCTTT | CAISETTGNTEAFF
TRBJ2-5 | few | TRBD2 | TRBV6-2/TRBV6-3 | TGTGCCAGCAGTTGGGGGGGAGCAACCCAGTACTTC | CASSWGGATQYF
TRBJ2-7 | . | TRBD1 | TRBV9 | TGTGCCAGCAGCGTAGCTGGGACAGGTTACGAGCAGTACTTC | CASSVAGTGYEQYF
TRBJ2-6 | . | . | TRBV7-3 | TGTGCCAGCAGCTTAACGGGTTCGAAGGAGGGAGGAAACGTCCTGACTTTC | CASSLTGSKEGGNVLTF
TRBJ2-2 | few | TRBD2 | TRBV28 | TGTGCTACAGAGCTTGTAGCGGGAGGGCCTTTCCCCGGGGAGCTGTTTTTT | CATELVAGGPFPGELFF
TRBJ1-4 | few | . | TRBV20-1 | TGCAGTGCTAGCGGGGGAACTAATGAAAAACTGTTTTTT | CSASGGTNEKLFF
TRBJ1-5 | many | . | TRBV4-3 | TGCGCCAGCAGCCAAGATTTAGGGAATCAGCCCCAGCATTTT | CASSQDLGNQPQHF
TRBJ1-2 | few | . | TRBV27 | TGTGCCAGCAGTTCCCGGGGAGGTGCTAACTATGGCTACACCTTC | CASSSRGGANYGYTF
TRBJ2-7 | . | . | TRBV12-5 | TGTGCTAGTGGTTTGGTATCGTCTCCAGGCTACGAGCAGTACTTC | CASGLVSSPGYEQYF
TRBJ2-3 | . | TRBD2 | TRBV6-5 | TGTGCCAGCAGACCTGCGGGAGGCGCCACAGATACGCAGTATTTT | CASRPAGGATDTQYF
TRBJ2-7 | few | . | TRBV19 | TGTGCCAGTAGTCCCCGGACAGCTTCCTACGAGCAGTACTTC | CASSPRTASYEQYF
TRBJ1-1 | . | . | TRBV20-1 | TGCAGTGCTGCGGTACATGAAGCTTTCTTT | CSAAVHEAFF
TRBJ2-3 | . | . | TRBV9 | TGTGCCAGCAGCTTTGACGGAGCCCGGGGCACGCAGTATTTT | CASSFDGARGTQYF
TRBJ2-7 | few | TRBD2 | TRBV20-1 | TGCAGTGCTTCCGGGACTAGCGGCATTCGGGCTTTGTTC | CSASGTSGIRALF
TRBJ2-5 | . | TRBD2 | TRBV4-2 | TGTGCCAGCAGCCAAGATAGAGGACTAGCGAGACCAAAAGAGACCCAGTACTTC | CASSQDRGLARPKETQYF
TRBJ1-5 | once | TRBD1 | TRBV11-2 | TGTGCCAGCAGCTTACTACAGGGGAGGAATCAGCCCCAGCATTTT | CASSLLQGRNQPQHF
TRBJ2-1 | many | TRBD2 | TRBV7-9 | TGTGCCAGCAGCTCTGGGACTAGCGATCACAATGAGCAGTTCTTC | CASSSGTSDHNEQFF
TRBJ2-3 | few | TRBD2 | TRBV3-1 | TGTGCCAGCAGCCCCATAGCGGGAGATACGCAGTATTTT | CASSPIAGDTQYF
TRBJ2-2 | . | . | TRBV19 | TGTGCCAGTACCCCCGGGACGGCGAACACCGGGGAGCTGTTTTTT | CASTPGTANTGELFF
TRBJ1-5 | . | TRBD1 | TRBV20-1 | TGCAGTGCTAGAGATCGGACAGGGGGGATTTATAGCAATCAGCCCCAGCATTTT | CSARDRTGGIYSNQPQHF
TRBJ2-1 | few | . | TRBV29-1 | TGCAGCATACGGAGCTCCTACAATGAGCAGTTCTTC | CSIRSSYNEQFF
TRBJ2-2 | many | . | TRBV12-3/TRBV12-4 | TGTGCCAGCAAGCCGGGACTTCGCACCGGGGAGCTGTTTTTT | CASKPGLRTGELFF
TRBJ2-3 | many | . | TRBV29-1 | TGCAGCGCGCTGGGCGATTCCACAGATACGCAGTATTTT | CSALGDSTDTQYF
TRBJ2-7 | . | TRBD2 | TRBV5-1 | TGCGCCAGCAGCTTGCCGCTAGCGGGAGGCTACTACGAGCAGTACTTC | CASSLPLAGGYYEQYF
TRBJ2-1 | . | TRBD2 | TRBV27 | TGTGCCAGCAGGACTAGCGGGAGTTACATGTTCCAGTTCTTC | CASRTSGSYMFQFF
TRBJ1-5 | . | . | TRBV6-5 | TGTGCCAGCAGTTACGCGGTGGGGCGCAATCAGCCCCAGCATTTT | CASSYAVGRNQPQHF
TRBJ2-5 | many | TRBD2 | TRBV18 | TGTGCCAGCTCACTGAATAGCGGGTGGGAGACCCAGTACTTC | CASSLNSGWETQYF
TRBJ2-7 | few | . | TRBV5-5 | TGTGCCAGCAACACCGGGACACTAAGCTCCTACGAGCAGTACTTC | CASNTGTLSSYEQYF
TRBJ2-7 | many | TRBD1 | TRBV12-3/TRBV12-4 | TGTGCCAGCAGTTTTCCGGGACAGGTCTGGGAGCAGTACTTC | CASSFPGQVWEQYF
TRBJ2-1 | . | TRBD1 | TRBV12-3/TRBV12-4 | TGTGCCAGCACCCTTAACCGACAGGGGCCCCGTGAGCAGTTCTTC | CASTLNRQGPREQFF